The clone carrying this T cell receptor beta chain was seen only once. As yet, its antigen is unknown. It was with 60 Vbeta and 13 Jbeta primers that the PCR ran. Sequenced by immunoSEQ multiplex PCR; TCRdb stores in-frame clones only, minus some. Among roughly 120,000 clones listed, more than 60% were seen once. The data derive from a study of cytomegalovirus exposure and HLA in healthy donors. Overall study findings and caveats: Presence/absence comparisons presumed near-even sequencing depth among donors. Confirmation was obtained in vitro that three CMV-associated chains are specific for CMV antigens. Reportedly, TCR beta sequences accurately predicted HLA-A and HLA-B alleles in most subjects. TRBV6-2, TRBV6-3 and some other V segments were excluded as indistinguishable.

The germline gives CDR1 KGHSH, CDR2 LQKENI. V gave up 0 bases and J gave up 3 bases, with 5 bases separating them. The CDR3 length is 13 residues. The sample comprised PBMCs. The sequence was obtained from a woman in her sixties in good health and CMV-seropositive. The J gene is TRBJ1-1, the V gene TRBV18, with D perhaps TRBD1 (5 bases). The CDR3 sequence: CASSPPGDTEAFF. The CDR3 DNA is TGTGCCAGCTCACCACCAGGGGACACTGAAGCTTTCTTT.